This TCR beta chain was observed in a study of naive and memory T cell subsets. Two oligonucleotides, mixed equimolar, formed the beta constant-region primer covering TRBC1 and TRBC2. The ligated cDNA underwent four PCR rounds using SP2 and nested alpha and beta constant-region primers. One entry per CDR3 protein results from TCRdb running MiXCR on the UMI-ligation and nested PCR reads. The sample has under 150,000 distinct CDR3 sequences, about a fifth seen once. The germline gives CDR1 MDHEN, CDR2 SYDVKM. The CDR3 length is 17 residues. Between the trimmed V and J ends, which lost 2 bases and 7 bases, there was a span of 21 bases. Alpha and beta libraries were amplified separately from the second PCR onward. Notes on the study in general: There was no ground truth to check naive and memory subset results. A few larger clonotypes appeared in naive repertoires, especially CD8, possibly memory cells re-expressing CD45RA.

Remarks on this clonotype: What it recognizes is unknown.

V and J are TRBV28 and TRBJ2-4, with D tentatively TRBD1 (5 bases). Sequenced: naive CD8+ T cells from blood. The source is a human donor in good health. The chain's CDR3 is CASSLRGGELRRNIQYF. DNA of the CDR3: TGTGCCAGCAGTTTAAGGGGTGGGGAACTCAGGCGGAACATTCAGTACTTC.